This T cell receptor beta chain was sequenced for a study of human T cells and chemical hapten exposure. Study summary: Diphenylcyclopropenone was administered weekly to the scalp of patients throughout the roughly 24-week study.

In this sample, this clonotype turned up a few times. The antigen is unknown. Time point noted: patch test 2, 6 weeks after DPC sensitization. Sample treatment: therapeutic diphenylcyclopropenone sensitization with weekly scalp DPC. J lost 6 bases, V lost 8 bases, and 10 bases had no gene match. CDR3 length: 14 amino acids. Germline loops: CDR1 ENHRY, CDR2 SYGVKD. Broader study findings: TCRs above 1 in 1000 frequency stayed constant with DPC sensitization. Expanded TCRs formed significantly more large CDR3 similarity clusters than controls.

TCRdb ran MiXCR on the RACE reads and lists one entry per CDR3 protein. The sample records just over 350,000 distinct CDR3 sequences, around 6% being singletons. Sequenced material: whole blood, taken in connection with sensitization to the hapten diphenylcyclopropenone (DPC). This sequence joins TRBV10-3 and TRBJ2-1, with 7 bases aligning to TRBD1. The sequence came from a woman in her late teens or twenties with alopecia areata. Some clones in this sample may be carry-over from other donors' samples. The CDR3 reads CAISVTGVSNEQFF. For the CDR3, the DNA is TGTGCCATCTCGGTCACAGGGGTAAGCAATGAGCAGTTCTTC.